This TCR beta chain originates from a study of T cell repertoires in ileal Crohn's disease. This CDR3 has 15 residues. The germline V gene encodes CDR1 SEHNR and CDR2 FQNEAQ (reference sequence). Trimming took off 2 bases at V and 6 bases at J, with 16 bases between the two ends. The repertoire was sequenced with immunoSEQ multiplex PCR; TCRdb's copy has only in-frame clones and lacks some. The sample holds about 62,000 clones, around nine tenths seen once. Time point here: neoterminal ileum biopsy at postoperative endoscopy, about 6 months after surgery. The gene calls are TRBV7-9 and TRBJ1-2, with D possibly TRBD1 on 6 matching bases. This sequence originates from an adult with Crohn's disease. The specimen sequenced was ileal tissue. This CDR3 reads CASSLYGGRGDGYTF. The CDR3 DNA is TGTGCCAGCAGCTTATACGGCGGCAGGGGCGATGGCTACACCTTC.